This T cell receptor beta chain originates from a study of cytomegalovirus exposure and HLA in healthy donors (dated by TCRdb to 2017 to 2019). Study-wide context: In an earlier analysis of approximately 500 of the donors, around 300 Gb of sequence data and approximately 100 million unique TCR beta sequences from 180 million or so T cells were reported. The study aimed to test whether signatures of past pathogen exposure could be identified by cataloging public T cell receptors. Every repertoire in the discovery cohort had been generated on one and the same sequencing platform. Because of strong linkage in the cohort, 5 or 6 DR-DQ haplotypes were treated as single units for association and clustering. To decide whether each TCR beta V gene segment behaved as functional or pseudogenic, an earlier analysis of nearly 600 of the donors relied on high-throughput TCR beta sequencing. Across 398 genotyped donors of the cohort, an average of 235,054 unique TCR beta nucleotide sequences per donor were sequenced, and roughly 18% of those sequences were non-productive. The study profiled the T cell repertoires of more than 500 subjects by immunosequencing and related them to cytomegalovirus serostatus. A separate validation cohort of over 95 different subjects was used in addition to the approximately 700-subject first cohort. Donor age, sex, ethnicity and CMV serostatus were compiled alongside the repertoire data. An early release that covered fewer than 800 HLA-typed donors contained about 300 gigabases of sequencing data and about 93 million unique TCR sequences. The later analysis used no new phenotypic data to find candidate immune exposures, relying instead on TCR beta sequences and their occurrence across donors. To study patterns of TCR occurrence, a later analysis re-analyzed previously published TCR beta repertoires from 666 donors and added high-resolution HLA genotyping. A later genetic analysis took genome-wide SNP genotypes for about 65% of the 666 donors and used that subset as a discovery cohort. Of the 300 to 450 genotyped donors, 80% to 90% were placed in the genetic ancestry cluster associated with self-reported Caucasian donors. The number of donors typed differed by locus, with roughly 620-630 for A, B, C, DRB1 and DQB1, roughly 520 for DQA1, 600 to 610 for DPA1, and 472 for DPB1. The study combined high-throughput TCR immunosequencing, statistical association of individual TCRs with disease status, and machine learning to predict cytomegalovirus infection status. Class I and class II HLA loci were covered by the typing at four-digit resolution. What the research found in general, with its limitations: The authors suggested that the approach could potentially be generalized to other disease states and immunological phenotypes. According to a later genetic analysis, donors in an Asian-associated ancestry cluster had fewer N-insertions in productive TCRs than the approximately 700-donor mean. In a later analysis, HLA-associated TCR beta chains showed more clonal expansion and lower generation probabilities than non-associated chains that were equally common. Some IMGT-functional V segments, including TRBV6-2 and TRBV6-3, could not be told apart with the 87-base-pair reads, so those segments were excluded. In a later analysis, some 18,000 TCR beta sequences were associated with specific HLA alleles at a false discovery rate of 0.05. When HLA alleles, especially DR and DQ, strongly co-occurred, attributing TCR associations to individual alleles was difficult. The study gave a list of 150 to 200 TCR beta chains associated with cytomegalovirus. According to a later analysis, TCR association rates differed among HLA loci, with DRB1 alleles showing the most associated TCRs and HLA-C alleles showing the fewest. While some public TCRs were present in many individuals, most TCR sequences turned up only very rarely across donors. This cohort had only TCR beta chains sequenced, and the lack of alpha or paired-chain data limited which features could be detected. The sequencing pipeline was judged likely to have produced a cluster of highly shared sequence variants as a technical artifact. According to a later analysis, most CMV-associated TCR beta chains appeared to be HLA-restricted, and the HLA associations seemed to be driven largely by CMV exposure. A few of the identified cytomegalovirus-associated TCR beta chains were confirmed in vitro to be specific for cytomegalovirus antigens. V-gene and J-gene trimming of TCR beta chains was associated with a missense DCLRE1C variant in a later genetic analysis, and the association was replicated in an independent cohort. Because counts were too low, 15 to 20 rarely observed V segments, including chromosome 9 orphons, were excluded from the earlier analysis of under 650 of the donors. Sequencing depth was assumed to be roughly uniform across donors in the presence/absence analyses, though that assumption may not hold. In both the original and validation cohorts, the classifier was reported to diagnose cytomegalovirus status with high specificity and sensitivity. In an earlier analysis of fewer than 750 of the donors, most TCR beta V segments were observed in productive rearrangements about 87% or about 30% of the time, broadly matching IMGT annotations. The only immune exposure information available for the cohort was CMV serostatus. Linkage disequilibrium might explain the correlated functional status among segregating V segments, but an unknown experimental factor could not be excluded. A further reported finding was that TCR beta sequences accurately predicted the HLA-A and HLA-B alleles for most subjects in the first cohort. In a later analysis, several top co-occurrence clusters were reported to appear linked to parvovirus B19, influenza, CMV and Epstein-Barr virus. Because some donors lacked HLA typing at each locus, the association tests relied only on the typed subset.

From V the trimming removes 3 bases and from J it removes 6 bases, while the gene matches leave 13 bases of the junction unaccounted for. Per the germline V gene, MNHNS is the CDR1 and SASEGT is the CDR2. The cysteine opens and the phenylalanine closes a CDR3 of 16 amino acids. Only the CDR3 DNA stays, 48 bases, in frame from base 1. The cohort consisted of 650 to 850 healthy bone marrow donors. Cohort members were all nominally healthy when sampled, although unrecorded immune exposures were likely present. The donor tested CMV seronegative, placing the donor among the roughly 400 seronegative members of the cohort. Each donor provided a peripheral blood sample, and peripheral blood mononuclear cells were used for TCR beta sequencing. Genomic DNA was extracted from the blood cell samples with the Qiagen DNeasy Blood Extraction Kit. Note on this clone: Its antigen has not been determined. Per-nucleotide qualities are absent, and no much larger clonotype sits a single base away.

Libraries were made using the immunoSEQ multiplex PCR assay. The multiplex PCR relied on a mix of 60 forward primers for TCR Vbeta segments and 13 reverse primers for TCR Jbeta segments. The CDR3 region of rearranged TCR beta genes was amplified from genomic DNA with a multiplex PCR assay. The amplified TCR beta libraries were sequenced on the Illumina HiSeq System as 87-base-pair reads. The authors' analysis ran thus. In a later analysis, 70 million to 95 million unique TCR beta chains were counted across the roughly 670 repertoires, and around 10 million of these chains were shared by at least two donors. To remove PCR and sequencing errors, raw reads were error-corrected and collapsed into unique sequences using a nearest-neighbor algorithm that merged closely related sequences. CDR3 sequences were aligned to IMGT reference sequences to assign V, D and J gene segments. For a sequence to be retained, a match of at least six nucleotides was required to both a V gene segment and a J gene segment. Rearrangements were called productive when the CDR3 lacked stop codons and stayed in frame with V and J; all others were non-productive. CDR3 was defined by IMGT convention, running from the second conserved V-encoded cysteine to the conserved J-encoded phenylalanine. In an earlier analysis of around 540 of the donors, sequences lacking an unambiguous match to a single V gene segment were excluded. In an earlier analysis of 500 to 750 of the donors, V segments were called functional above 56.7% productive rearrangements and were called segregating when the between-donor standard deviation exceeded 5%. A statistical classification framework was built to diagnose cytomegalovirus status from the catalog of TCR beta chain sequences. A later analysis assigned V and J genes by comparing TCR nucleotide sequences with IMGT/GENE-DB human TR gene sequences. A later analysis assigned CDR3 sequences and most-parsimonious VDJ recombination scenarios with the TCRdist pipeline. A later analysis defined each TCR beta chain by its CDR3 amino acid sequence plus V-gene family, and excluded reads lacking a unique V-gene family. To address suspected cross-contamination and a sequencing artifact, a later analysis removed 450 to 700 highly shared, low-generation-probability nucleotide sequences. In a later analysis, a clonal expansion index for each public chain was calculated from normalized within-repertoire ranks of inferred template counts. In a later analysis, generation probabilities were computed with a VDJ recombination model fitted to out-of-frame rearrangements, and the resulting probabilities were checked against IGoR. Hypergeometric tests were used in a later analysis to score TCR-TCR, TCR-HLA and TCR-CMV co-occurrence, with a repertoire-size bias correction applied to the TCR pairs. False discovery rates were estimated in a later analysis by permuting HLA or CMV assignments 20 times. In a later analysis, co-occurring TCRs were grouped using DBSCAN, and TCRdist sequence similarity was added for clustering within HLA-allele-positive subsets. Repertoires with fewer than 30,000 or more than 120,000 public chains were left out of co-occurrence clustering, as were about five repertoires with anomalous nucleotide sharing. Entries here come from immuneACCESS through TCRdb and include only in-frame sequences with V and J called. Some clones fail to appear in such tables; in the studies checked, an unresolved V gene covers under half of the shortfall, and the cause of the remainder is unknown. The D gene and trimming were derived from the DNA, and the V and J assignments and clone size from that table. The sample has some 120,000 clones on record, approximately 80% of them singletons. The top ten clonotypes cover about 1.8% of the sample.

The rearrangement joined TRBV6-1 to TRBJ2-7; TRBD1 aligns with 8 central bases. Specimen: PBMCs. This TCR was recovered from a man aged 18 to 30 in good health and CMV-seronegative. In nucleotide form, the sequence is TGTGCCAGCAGTGACCCACTGAGAGACAGGGGTCTCGAGCAGTACTTC. It translates to CASSDPLRDRGLEQYF.